This TCR beta chain originates from a study of OX40 agonist ivuxolimab in advanced cancers. Overall study: Patient treatment consisted of intravenous ivuxolimab administration every 2 weeks at 0.01 to 10 mg/kg. The group had a mean age of roughly 65 years, ranged from about 23 to 85, and was just under 85% male.

Study findings and constraints: Clonal expansion among partial responders at 0.1-3.0 mg/kg ranked near the lowest.

The table lists this clone with a count of one. The antigen is unknown. Some clones are missing from TCRdb's copy, which holds only in-frame ones; the method was immunoSEQ multiplex PCR. The sample contains 75,000 to 100,000 clones, under 95% of which appear only once. Germline CDR1 is ENHRY and CDR2 is SYGVKD. The germline V and J ends were trimmed by 3 bases and 4 bases, with 16 bases remaining between them. This CDR3 has 16 amino acids. The chain links TRBV10-3 to TRBJ2-1; maybe TRBD2 (7 bases). This specimen consisted of CD4+ or CD8+ T cells sorted from blood, obtained in a trial of the OX40 agonist ivuxolimab. The receptor's source is an adult with an advanced solid tumor such as melanoma, head and neck, liver or kidney cancer. CDR3 DNA sequence: TGTGCCATCAGTGAAATGGGGGGGCTCGGGTACAATGAGCAGTTCTTC. Amino acids: CAISEMGGLGYNEQFF.